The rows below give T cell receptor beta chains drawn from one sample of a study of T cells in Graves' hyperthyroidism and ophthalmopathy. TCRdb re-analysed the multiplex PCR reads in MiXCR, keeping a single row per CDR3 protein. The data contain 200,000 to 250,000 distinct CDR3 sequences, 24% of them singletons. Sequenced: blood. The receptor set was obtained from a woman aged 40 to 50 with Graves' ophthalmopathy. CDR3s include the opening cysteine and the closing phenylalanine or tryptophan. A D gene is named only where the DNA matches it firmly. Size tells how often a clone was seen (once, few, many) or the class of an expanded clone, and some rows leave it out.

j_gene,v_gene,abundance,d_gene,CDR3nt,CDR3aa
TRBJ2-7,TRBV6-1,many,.,TGTGCCAGCAGTGAAGTACTAGTGGAGGGTTACGAGCAGTACTTC,CASSEVLVEGYEQYF
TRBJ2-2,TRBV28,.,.,TGTGCCAGCAGTTTATCGGACTCTTACACCGGGGAGCTGTTTTTT,CASSLSDSYTGELFF
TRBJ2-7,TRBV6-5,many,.,TGTGCCAGCAGTTACGACCAGGGTAGCGAGCAGTACTTC,CASSYDQGSEQYF
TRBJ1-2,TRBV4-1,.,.,TGCGCCAGCAGCCAGACAGACAGCGGAAACTATGGCTACACCTTC,CASSQTDSGNYGYTF
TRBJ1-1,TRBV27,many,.,TGTGCCAGCAGTTTCCCAGGGGCGGAGGCTTTCTTT,CASSFPGAEAFF
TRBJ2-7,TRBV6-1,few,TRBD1,TGTGCCAGCGCTCTCCGGGACAGGGGCTACGAGCAGTACTTC,CASALRDRGYEQYF
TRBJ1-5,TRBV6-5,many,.,TGTGCCAGCAGGGGGTTGCTCGAATTTAGCAATCAGCCCCAGCATTTT,CASRGLLEFSNQPQHF
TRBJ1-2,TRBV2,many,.,TGTGCCAGCAGTGAATTTACAGGGAACTATGGCTACACCTTC,CASSEFTGNYGYTF
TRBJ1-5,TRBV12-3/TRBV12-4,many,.,TGTGCCAGCAGTGAGACTAGCAATCAGCCCCAGCATTTT,CASSETSNQPQHF
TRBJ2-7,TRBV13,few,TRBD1,TGTGCCAGCAGCTTAGGCGTGACAGGGGTTGGCTACGAGCAGTACTTC,CASSLGVTGVGYEQYF
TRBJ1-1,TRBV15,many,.,TGTGCCACCAGCAGCGACAGGAACACTGAAGCTTTCTTT,CATSSDRNTEAFF
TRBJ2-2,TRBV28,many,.,TGTGCCACCGCCTGGCAGGGAGGAACCGGGGAGCTGTTTTTT,CATAWQGGTGELFF
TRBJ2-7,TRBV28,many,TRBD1,TGTGCCAGCAGTTTTGGGACAGGCCCCTACGAGCAGTACTTC,CASSFGTGPYEQYF
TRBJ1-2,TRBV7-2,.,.,TGTGCCAGCAGCCGTACAGTTTACTATGGCTACACCTTC,CASSRTVYYGYTF
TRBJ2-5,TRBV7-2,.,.,TGTGCCAGCAGCTACCAGGGGCGTGACGAAGAGACCCAGTACTTC,CASSYQGRDEETQYF
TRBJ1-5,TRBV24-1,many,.,TGTGCCACCAGTCGTGGGGGGCAGCAGCCCCAGCATTTT,CATSRGGQQPQHF
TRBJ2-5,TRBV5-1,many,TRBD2,TGCGCCAGCAGCTTTTCTAGCGGCCTGGGGAGGGAGACCCAGTACTTC,CASSFSSGLGRETQYF
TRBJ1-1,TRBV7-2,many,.,TGTGCCAGCAGCAAACAGGGAGGGGAAACTGAAGCTTTCTTT,CASSKQGGETEAFF
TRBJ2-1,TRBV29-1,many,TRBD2,TGCAGCGTTGATTGGGGACGGGGGGTGGACCATGAGCAGTTCTTC,CSVDWGRGVDHEQFF
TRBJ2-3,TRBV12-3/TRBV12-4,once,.,TGTGCCAGCAGTCCCTCGGCAGACAACACAGATACGCAGTATTTT,CASSPSADNTDTQYF
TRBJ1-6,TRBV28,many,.,TGTGCCAGCAACATACAGTCCAATAATTCACCCCTCCACTTT,CASNIQSNNSPLHF
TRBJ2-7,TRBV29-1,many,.,TGCAGCGTCCGAGAACTCAGGGACGTCCACGAGCAGTACTTC,CSVRELRDVHEQYF
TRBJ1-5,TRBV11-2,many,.,TGTGCCAGCAGCTTCAGCGAAAATCAGCCCCAGCATTTT,CASSFSENQPQHF
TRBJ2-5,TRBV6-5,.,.,TGTGCCAGCCGTTCCGCCTCGGTGGAGACCCAGTACTTC,CASRSASVETQYF
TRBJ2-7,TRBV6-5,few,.,TGTGCCAGCAGTTACCCCCTGGGGGAGCAGTACTTC,CASSYPLGEQYF
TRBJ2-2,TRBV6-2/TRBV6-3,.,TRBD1,TGTGCCAGCAGTTTTCCAAAGCCGGGACAGTTAAACACCGGGGAGCTGTTTTTT,CASSFPKPGQLNTGELFF
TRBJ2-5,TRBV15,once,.,TGTGCCACCAGCAGAGATCTGGGACACCAACAAGAGACCCAGTACTTC,CATSRDLGHQQETQYF
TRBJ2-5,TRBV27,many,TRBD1,TGTGCCAGCAGCAGACAGGGCCAGACCCAGTACTTC,CASSRQGQTQYF
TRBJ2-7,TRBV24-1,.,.,TGTGCCACCAGTGATGCAGGTAACACCTACGAGCAGTACTTC,CATSDAGNTYEQYF
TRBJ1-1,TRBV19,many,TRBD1,TGTGCCAGTATCGGCCCCGCGCAAACAGGGGGCTACACTGAAGCTTTCTTT,CASIGPAQTGGYTEAFF
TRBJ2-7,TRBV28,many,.,TGTGCCAGCAGCCGGACAGCGCCCTACGAGCAGTACTTC,CASSRTAPYEQYF
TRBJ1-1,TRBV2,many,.,TGTGCCAGCAGCTATACAGGGAACACTGAAGCTTTCTTT,CASSYTGNTEAFF
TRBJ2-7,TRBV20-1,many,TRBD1,TGCAGCACCTCGACAGGGCCCTACGAGCAGTACTTC,CSTSTGPYEQYF
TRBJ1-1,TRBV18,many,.,TGTGCCAGCTCCCCGAATTTCTACCACCGGGACACTGAAGCTTTCTTT,CASSPNFYHRDTEAFF
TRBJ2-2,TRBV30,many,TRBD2,TGTGCCTGGAAGCTGGGGGGGGTGAACACCGGGGAGCTGTTTTTT,CAWKLGGVNTGELFF
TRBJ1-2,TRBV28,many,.,TGTGCCAGCAGTTTTGCAGGGTTCTATGGCTACACCTTC,CASSFAGFYGYTF
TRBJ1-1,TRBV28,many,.,TGTGCCAGCAGGATGGGGGGCGGCACTGAAGCTTTCTTT,CASRMGGGTEAFF
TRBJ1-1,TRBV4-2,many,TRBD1,TGTGCCAGCAGCCAAGGTGGACAGGATGAAGCTTTCTTT,CASSQGGQDEAFF
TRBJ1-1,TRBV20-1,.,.,TGCAGTGCTAATGCAGAGAACATGGTGAACACTGAAGCTTTCTTT,CSANAENMVNTEAFF
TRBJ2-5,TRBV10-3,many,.,TGTGCCATCATGGGAACAGAGCAAGAGACCCAGTACTTC,CAIMGTEQETQYF
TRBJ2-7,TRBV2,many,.,TGTGCCACCCAAAGTTCCTTCTCCTACGAGCAGTACTTC,CATQSSFSYEQYF
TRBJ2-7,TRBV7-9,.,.,TGTGCCAGCAGCTTGTGGGGGGAAAACTCCTACGAGCAGTACTTC,CASSLWGENSYEQYF
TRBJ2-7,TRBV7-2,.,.,TGTGCCAGCAGCCCCACTGGGCGGGCCTACGAGCAGTACTTC,CASSPTGRAYEQYF
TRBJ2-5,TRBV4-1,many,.,TGCGCCAGCAGCCGCACCCCAGGGGCCCCACAAGAGACCCAGTACTTC,CASSRTPGAPQETQYF
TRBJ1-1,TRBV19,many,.,TGTGCCAGTAGCCGCGGAGGTTCTTTTGAAGCTTTCTTT,CASSRGGSFEAFF
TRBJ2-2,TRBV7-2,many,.,TGTGCCAGCAGCTCGGTCCTGAACACCGGGGAGCTGTTTTTT,CASSSVLNTGELFF